This T cell receptor (beta chain) was captured by sequencing in a study of beta chain features in type 1 diabetes. Study overall: No patient-donor differences in age, gender, total cells or subset yield. Findings of the study overall: A greater similarity of naive, central memory and Treg TCRB repertoires was seen among patients than among healthy donors.

About this clone: Its target is not known.

The V gene's germline CDR1 is SGHNT and CDR2 YENEEA. The CDR3 runs 13 residues. Between the trimmed V and J ends, which lost 1 base and 12 bases, there was a span of 13 bases. Naive, central memory, regulatory and stem cell-like memory cells within the CD4+ compartment were sorted using CD45RO/CCR7/CD25/CD127/CD95/CD27. What was sequenced were expressed TCRB transcripts, since all of the isolated RNA had been reverse transcribed. Naive, central memory and regulatory T cell samples averaged roughly 3.4 million immunoSEQ reads each. Sequenced by immunoSEQ multiplex PCR; TCRdb stores in-frame clones only, minus some. The data hold around 150,000 clones, with roughly 7.2% observed a single time.

The clonotype comes from a woman under 40 in good health. The material sequenced was central memory CD4+ T cells from blood. V and J are TRBV11-3 and TRBJ2-1; D is perhaps TRBD1 (5 bases). CDR3 nucleotide sequence: TGTGCCAGCAGCTTAGCTCCCGACAGAGGGCAGTTCTTC. It codes for CASSLAPDRGQFF.